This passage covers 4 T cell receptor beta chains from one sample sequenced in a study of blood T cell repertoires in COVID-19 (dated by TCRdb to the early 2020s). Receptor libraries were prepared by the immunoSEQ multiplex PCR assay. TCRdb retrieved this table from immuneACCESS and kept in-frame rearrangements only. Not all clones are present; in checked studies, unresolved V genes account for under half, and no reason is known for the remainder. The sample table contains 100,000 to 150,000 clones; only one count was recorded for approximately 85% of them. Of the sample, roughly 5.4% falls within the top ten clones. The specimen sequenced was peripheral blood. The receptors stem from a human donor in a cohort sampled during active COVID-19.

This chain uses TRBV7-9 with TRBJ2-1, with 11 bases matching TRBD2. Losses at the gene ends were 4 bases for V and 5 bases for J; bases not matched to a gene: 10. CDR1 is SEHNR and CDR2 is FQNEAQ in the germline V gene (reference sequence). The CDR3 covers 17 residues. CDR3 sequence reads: CASSSPGLAETNNEQFF. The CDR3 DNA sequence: TGTGCCAGCAGCTCCCCGGGACTAGCGGAGACGAACAATGAGCAGTTCTTC.

CDR3 region: CASSLGRTGRGVGKNIQYF. CDR3 in DNA: TGTGCCAGCAGCTTAGGTAGGACAGGGAGAGGGGTCGGCAAAAACATTCAGTACTTC. This chain uses TRBV7-9 with TRBJ2-4, with TRBD1 matching over 8 bases. V dropped 1 base and J dropped 3; count of bases not matched to a gene: 14. CDR1 and CDR2 from the germline V gene are SEHNR and FQNEAQ (reference sequence). The CDR3 has 19 amino acids.

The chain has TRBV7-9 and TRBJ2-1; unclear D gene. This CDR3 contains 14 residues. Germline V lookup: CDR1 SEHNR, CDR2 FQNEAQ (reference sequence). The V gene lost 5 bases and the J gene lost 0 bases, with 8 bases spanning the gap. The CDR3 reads CASSGGSSYNEQFF. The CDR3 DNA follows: TGTGCCAGCAGCGGCGGTAGCTCCTACAATGAGCAGTTCTTC. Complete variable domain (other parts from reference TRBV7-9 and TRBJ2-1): DTGVSQNPRHKITKRGQNVTFRCDPISEHNRLYWYRQTLGQGPEFLTYFQNEAQLEKSRLLSDRFSAERPKGSFSTLEIQRTEQGDSAMYLCASSGGSSYNEQFFGPGTRLTVL.

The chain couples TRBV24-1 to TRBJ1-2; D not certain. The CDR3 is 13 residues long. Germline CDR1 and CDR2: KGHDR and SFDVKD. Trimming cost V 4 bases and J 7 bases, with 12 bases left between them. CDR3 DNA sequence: TGTGCCACCAGTGAGAGATTCGCCGGTGGCTACACCTTC. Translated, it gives CATSERFAGGYTF.